This T cell receptor (beta chain) was profiled in a study of long-term antiretroviral therapy in people with HIV. Worth noting for this clone: Other DNA sequences of this sample code for an identical CDR3.

V lost 2 bases, J lost 0 bases, and 10 bases lay in between. The length of the CDR3 is 16 residues. Germline V CDR1 and CDR2: ENHRY, SYGVKD. The libraries were made with immunoSEQ v3.0 at survey level. Assay: immunoSEQ multiplex PCR; the TCRdb copy retains only in-frame clones and omits some. The sample lists fewer than 45,000 clones, about 88% occurring once. The chain joins TRBV10-3 to TRBJ1-4; no clear D. The sample in question was unsorted PBMCs, obtained roughly 2.9 years before starting antiretroviral therapy. This receptor was identified in a woman aged 25 to 39 with HIV. The CDR3 here is CAISERFSATNEKLFF. The CDR3 bases are TGTGCCATCAGTGAGAGGTTCTCTGCAACTAATGAAAAACTGTTTTTT.